The T cell receptor beta chain under discussion was sequenced for a study of T cell responses to AZD1222 COVID-19 vaccine. Of note for this clone: Antigen specificity is unknown.

Per germline, CDR1 SGDLS and CDR2 YYNGEE. The CDR3 loop spans 14 amino acids. The V gene lost 0 bases and the J gene lost 2 bases, with 8 bases spanning the gap. Study results and limitations: There were vaccine-associated CD4 TCRs across spike, dominant at 160-218 and 743-854. With two AZD1222 doses given, Spike-specific TCR breadth and depth both rose.

Sequenced by immunoSEQ multiplex PCR; TCRdb stores in-frame clones only, minus some. This sample yields 90,000 to 100,000 clones, of which 87% are seen a single time; approximately 2.9% belongs to the top ten. This TCR came from an adult in good health. Material: peripheral blood, obtained on day 0 of AZD1222 vaccination. The chain links TRBV9 to TRBJ1-2; D might be TRBD1 (5 bases). CDR3 DNA: TGTGCCAGCAGCGTAGCAGGGCGGAACTATGGCTACACCTTC. Its protein is CASSVAGRNYGYTF.